What follows are 10 T cell receptor beta chains derived from one specimen sequenced in a study of T cells after posttransplantation cyclophosphamide. The method was immunoSEQ multiplex PCR; TCRdb's version includes in-frame clones alone and lacks a portion of them. The sample shows nearly 3,500 clones, roughly 95% of them seen only once. Sequences were obtained from naive CD8+ T cells sorted from PBMCs. Receptors were obtained from a woman in her forties or fifties in good health and a related stem cell transplant donor.

The V and J genes are TRBV28 and TRBJ1-1, with unresolved D. Germline V gene sequence: CDR1 MDHEN, CDR2 SYDVKM. Trimming pared 10 bases from V and 1 base from J, leaving 13 bases between. The CDR3 runs 13 residues. The CDR3 region is CATKWEGNTEAFF. The CDR3 DNA is TGTGCCACTAAGTGGGAGGGGAACACTGAAGCTTTCTTT. Looking up the rest from reference TRBV28 and TRBJ1-1 gives the full variable domain: DVKVTQSSRYLVKRTGEKVFLECVQDMDHENMFWYRQDPGLGLRLIYFSYDVKMKEKGDIPEGYSVSREKKERFSLILESASTNQTSMYLCATKWEGNTEAFFGQGTRLTVV.

The V and J genes are TRBV14 and TRBJ2-7; 14 bases fit TRBD2. This CDR3 has 14 residues. J was trimmed by 7 bases and V by 3 bases; bases with no gene match: 2. CDR1 SGHDN and CDR2 FVKESK come from the germline V gene. DNA of the CDR3: TGTGCCAGCAGCCAGGGGACTAGCGGGGGAGAGCAGTACTTC. This sequence encodes CASSQGTSGGEQYF.

The rearrangement joins TRBV28 to TRBJ2-7; D call uncertain. Trimming took 5 bases from V and 2 from J, leaving 13 bases between them. The CDR3 runs 14 residues. Germline lookup yields CDR1 MDHEN and CDR2 SYDVKM. The CDR3 protein is CASSPRSATYEQYF. CDR3 nucleotides: TGTGCCAGCAGTCCCAGGTCTGCGACCTACGAGCAGTACTTC.

The V call is TRBV27, the J call TRBJ1-1, with D maybe TRBD1 (5 bases). The CDR3 totals 14 residues. Trimming shortened V by 5 bases and J by 4 bases, and 14 bases separated the two germline ends. CDR1 and CDR2 (germline): MNHEY, SMNVEV (reference sequence). CDR3 nucleotides: TGTGCCAGCAGTCCAAGGGGCGGCGGCACTGAAGCTTTCTTT. This translates into CASSPRGGGTEAFF.

The V and J genes are TRBV11-2 and TRBJ2-3; TRBD2 might be the D (5 bases). The CDR3 totals 15 residues. Germline CDR1 reads SGHAT; CDR2 reads FQNNGV. Trimming took 2 bases from V and 5 from J, leaving 14 bases between them. The CDR3 region is CASSLSPSSGDTQYF. Here the CDR3 DNA reads TGTGCCAGCAGCTTAAGTCCTAGCTCGGGAGATACGCAGTATTTT. The full variable domain, in which reference TRBV11-2 and TRBJ2-3 provide the parts outside the CDR3, is EAGVAQSPRYKIIEKRQSVAFWCNPISGHATLYWYQQILGQGPKLLIQFQNNGVVDDSQLPKDRFSAERLKGVDSTLKIQPAKLEDSAVYLCASSLSPSSGDTQYFGPGTRLTVL.

The V and J genes are TRBV27 and TRBJ2-5, with 10 bases lining up with TRBD1. The J call is uncertain, as TRBJ2-7 better fits the DNA end. Germline CDR1 is MNHEY and CDR2 is SMNVEV (reference sequence). The CDR3 consists of 15 residues. CDR3 coding DNA: TGTGCCAGCAGTTTAGGGACAGGGGCCTTCTACGAGCAGTACTTC. Its protein is CASSLGTGAFYEQYF.

This clone has only one observation. This sequence joins TRBV4-1 and TRBJ2-3; D is possibly TRBD2 (5 bases). The germline CDR1 and CDR2 sequences are MGHRA and YSYEKL. The CDR3 runs to 16 residues. V was cut by 4 bases and J by 3 bases, with 17 bases left in between. The CDR3 region has the DNA TGCGCCAGCAGCCCCCACGACTATACCCAGACAGATACGCAGTATTTT. Protein sequence: CASSPHDYTQTDTQYF.

This chain links TRBV4-3 with TRBJ2-1; possible D gene TRBD2, 6 bases. Trimming shortened V by 0 bases and J by 8 bases, and 23 bases separated the two germline ends. Germline V gene lookup returns CDR1 LGHNA and CDR2 YSLEER. The CDR3 covers 18 residues. The CDR3 nucleotides read TGCGCCAGCAGCCAAGAATCTCTGTCGGAGGAGGGTAAGGATGAGCAGTTCTTC. Translating it yields CASSQESLSEEGKDEQFF.

This chain links TRBV5-1 with TRBJ2-1; TRBD2 is a possible D gene (6 bases). Trimming took 6 bases from V and 4 from J, leaving 17 bases between them. CDR3 size: 15 residues. From germline, CDR1 is SGHRS and CDR2 YFSETQ. The CDR3 reads CASTPGGIGYNEQFF. CDR3 sequence (DNA): TGCGCCAGCACCCCTGGGGGGATCGGTTACAATGAGCAGTTCTTC.

This sequence joins TRBV6-6 and TRBJ1-2; no reliable D call. The CDR3 is 13 amino acids. Germline values: CDR1 MNHNY, CDR2 SVGAGI (reference sequence). Between the trimmed V and J ends, which lost 2 bases and 6 bases, there was a span of 10 bases. This chain's CDR3 is CASSYLIKDGYTF. In DNA, the CDR3 is TGTGCCAGCAGTTACCTAATCAAAGATGGCTACACCTTC.